This is a list of T cell receptor beta chains from one sample in a study of T-cell memory formation after mild COVID-19. TCRdb ran MiXCR on the 5' RACE reads and lists one entry per CDR3 protein. Seen here are roughly 1,600 distinct CDR3 sequences, roughly 60% observed once, and the top ten hold approximately 8.7%. What was sequenced was PBMCs or a T cell subset sorted from them (not recorded which). The source of these receptors is an adult who had mild COVID-19 (a few samples of this study predate the infection). Cell type and time point are not known. The CDR3 runs from the conserved cysteine through the conserved F or W.

v_call,cdr3_aa
TRBV29-1,CSAIGRTNEKLFF
TRBV7-2,CASSLYRDWAFF
TRBV18,CASSPPGVTGYTF
TRBV29-1,CSVTTPPGQGTEAFF
TRBV7-6,CASSLLAGVESSTDTQYF
TRBV7-9,CASSLTGLRDGYTF
TRBV28,CASIPGLAGVEQFF
TRBV12-3/TRBV12-4,CASSFIQGGTEAFF
TRBV19,CASGGAANEQFF
TRBV5-4,CASGTSGTIEQYF
TRBV10-3,CAISESFPGGYEQYF
TRBV5-6,CASSLASGEQFF
TRBV10-3,CATYRDRGHEQYF
TRBV12-3/TRBV12-4,CASSFWTPYEQYF
TRBV7-7,CASSPRAGHGTQYF
TRBV4-3,CASSQEGRGRSGNTIYF
TRBV11-1,CASSLGVQGRNERFF
TRBV9,CASSVGGSKNIQYF
TRBV10-3,CAISPSRTASYEQYF
TRBV6-5,CASSPGTSGGRSTDTQYF
TRBV5-1,CASSLALAGEVYNEQFF
TRBV7-9,CASSGGQGSRSGANVLTF
TRBV14,CASSQVHRGNEQFF
TRBV15,CATSRDRVDTQYF
TRBV2,CASSEGPGRTGDEQFF
TRBV5-1,CASSLWRIGLAFNEQFF
TRBV5-1,CASSIQTGTPNTEAFF
TRBV30,CAWGGDGPSTDTQYF
TRBV30,CAWSEVSRTDTQYF
TRBV7-9,CASRLGTGNTEAFF
TRBV7-2,CASSRQGILTGELFF
TRBV6-4,CASRIGTENSPLHF
TRBV12-3/TRBV12-4,CASSSGTPGVETQYF
TRBV3-1,CASSQEEAGGGETQYF
TRBV4-2,CASSQDLRGNEQYF
TRBV4-1,CASSPGQGLSGNTIYF
TRBV20-1,CSASSAGDYNEQFF
TRBV23-1,CASSVRDREETQYF
TRBV9,CASNTGLGETQYF
TRBV4-1,CASSQPRQGAGGYTF
TRBV6-5,CASSFTGTGGFYEQYF
TRBV20-1,CSASVRALTSTDTQYF
TRBV6-5,CASSSLTGGDWNEQFF
TRBV5-4,CASSLGQGAYYNEQFF
TRBV7-2,CASTPPGRGTDTQYF
TRBV7-7,CASSPGTSYEQYF
TRBV6-6,CASSYTAGISYEQYF
TRBV6-5,CASSYGAGATGNEQFF
TRBV7-9,CASSPGLAGVDQKTQYF
TRBV20-1,CSATGGGYTF
TRBV4-1,CASRGSGRNEQYF
TRBV6-5,CASSRGQGDSPLHF
TRBV6-4,CASSDSTSGGDTQYF
TRBV19,CASSIYPGVADVLSSYNEQFF
TRBV29-1,CSVILAQETQYF